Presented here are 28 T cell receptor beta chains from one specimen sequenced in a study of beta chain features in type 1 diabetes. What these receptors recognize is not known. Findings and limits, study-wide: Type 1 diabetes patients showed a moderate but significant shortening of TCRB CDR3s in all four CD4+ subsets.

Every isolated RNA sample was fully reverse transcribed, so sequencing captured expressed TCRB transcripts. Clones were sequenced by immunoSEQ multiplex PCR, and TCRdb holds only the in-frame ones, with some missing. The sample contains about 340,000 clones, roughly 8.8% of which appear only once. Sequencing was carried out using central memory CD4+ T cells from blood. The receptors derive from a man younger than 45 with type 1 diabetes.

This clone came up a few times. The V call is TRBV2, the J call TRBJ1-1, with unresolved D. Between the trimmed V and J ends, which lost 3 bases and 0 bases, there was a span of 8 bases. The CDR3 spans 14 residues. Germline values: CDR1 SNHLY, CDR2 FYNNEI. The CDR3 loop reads CASSDRDLNTEAFF. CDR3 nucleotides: TGTGCCAGCAGTGACCGGGATTTGAACACTGAAGCTTTCTTT. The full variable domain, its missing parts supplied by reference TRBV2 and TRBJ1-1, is EPEVTQTPSHQVTQMGQEVILRCVPISNHLYFYWYRQILGQKVEFLVSFYNNEISEKSEIFDDQFSVERPDGSNFTLKIRSTKLEDSAMYFCASSDRDLNTEAFFGQGTRLTVV.

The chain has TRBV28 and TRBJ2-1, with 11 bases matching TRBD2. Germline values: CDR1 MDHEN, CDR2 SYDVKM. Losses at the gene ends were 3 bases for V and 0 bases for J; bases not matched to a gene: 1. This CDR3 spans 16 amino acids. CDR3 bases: TGTGCCAGCAGTTTTAGCGGGGGGGCCTCCTACAATGAGCAGTTCTTC. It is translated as CASSFSGGASYNEQFF.

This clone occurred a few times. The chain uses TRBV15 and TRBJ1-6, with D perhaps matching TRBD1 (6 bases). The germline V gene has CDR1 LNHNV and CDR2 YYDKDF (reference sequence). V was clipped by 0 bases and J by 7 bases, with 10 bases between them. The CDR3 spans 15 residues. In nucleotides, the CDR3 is TGTGCCACCAGCAGAGAGACGGGGGGCAATTCACCCCTCCACTTT. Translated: CATSRETGGNSPLHF.

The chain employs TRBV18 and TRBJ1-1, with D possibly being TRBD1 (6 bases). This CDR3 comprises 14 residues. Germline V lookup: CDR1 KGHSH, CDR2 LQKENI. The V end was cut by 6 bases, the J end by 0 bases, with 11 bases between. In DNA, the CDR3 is TGTGCCAGCTCTCCGGACAGCATGAACACTGAAGCTTTCTTT. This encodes CASSPDSMNTEAFF.

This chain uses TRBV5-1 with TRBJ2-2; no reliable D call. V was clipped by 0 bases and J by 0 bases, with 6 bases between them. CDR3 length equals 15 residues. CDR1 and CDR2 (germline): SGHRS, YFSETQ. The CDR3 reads CASSLVPANTGELFF. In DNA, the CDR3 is TGCGCCAGCAGCTTGGTTCCGGCGAACACCGGGGAGCTGTTTTTT.

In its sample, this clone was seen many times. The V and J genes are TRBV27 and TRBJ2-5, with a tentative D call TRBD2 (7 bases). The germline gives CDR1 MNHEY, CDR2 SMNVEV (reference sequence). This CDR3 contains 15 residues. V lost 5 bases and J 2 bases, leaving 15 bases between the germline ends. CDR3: CASSLRAGAQETQYF. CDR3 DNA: TGTGCCAGCAGTCTGAGGGCGGGGGCTCAAGAGACCCAGTACTTC.

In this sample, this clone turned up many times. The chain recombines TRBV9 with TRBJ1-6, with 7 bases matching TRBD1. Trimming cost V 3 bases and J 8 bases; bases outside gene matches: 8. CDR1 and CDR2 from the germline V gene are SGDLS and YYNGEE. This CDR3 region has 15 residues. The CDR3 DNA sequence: TGTGCCAGCAGCGCCCAGGGGGGGGCGGATTCACCCCTCCACTTT. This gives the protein CASSAQGGADSPLHF.

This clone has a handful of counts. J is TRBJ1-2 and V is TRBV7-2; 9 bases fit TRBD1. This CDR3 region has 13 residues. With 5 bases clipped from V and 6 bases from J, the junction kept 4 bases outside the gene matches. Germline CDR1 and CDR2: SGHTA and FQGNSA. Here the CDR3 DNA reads TGTGCCAGCAGCCCGGGACAGGGTGATGGCTACACCTTC. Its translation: CASSPGQGDGYTF. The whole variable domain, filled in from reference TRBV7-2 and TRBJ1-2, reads GAGVSQSPSNKVTEKGKDVELRCDPISGHTALYWYRQSLGQGLEFLIYFQGNSAPDKSGLPSDRFSAERTGGSVSTLTIQRTQQEDSAVYLCASSPGQGDGYTFGSGTRLTVV.

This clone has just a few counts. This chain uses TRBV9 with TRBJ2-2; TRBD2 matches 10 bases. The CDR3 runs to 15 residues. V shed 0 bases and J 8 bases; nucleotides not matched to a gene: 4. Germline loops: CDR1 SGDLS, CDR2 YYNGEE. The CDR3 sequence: CASSVVTSGAGELFF. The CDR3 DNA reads TGTGCCAGCAGCGTAGTAACTAGCGGGGCGGGGGAGCTGTTTTTT.

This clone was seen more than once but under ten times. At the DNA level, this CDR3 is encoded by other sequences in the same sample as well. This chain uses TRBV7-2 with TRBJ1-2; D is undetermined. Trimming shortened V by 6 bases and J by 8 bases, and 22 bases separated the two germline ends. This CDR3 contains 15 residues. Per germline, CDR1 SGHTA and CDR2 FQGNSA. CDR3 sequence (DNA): TGTGCCAGCAGTTTTCCCCGGGCAGGCGAGCGGGGCTACACCTTC. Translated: CASSFPRAGERGYTF.

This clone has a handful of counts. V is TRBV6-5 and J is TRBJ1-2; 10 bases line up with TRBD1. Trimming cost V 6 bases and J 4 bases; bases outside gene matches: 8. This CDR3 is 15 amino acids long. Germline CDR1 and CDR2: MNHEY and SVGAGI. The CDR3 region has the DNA TGTGCCAGCAGCGATAGACAGGGGGCCCGCTATGGCTACACCTTC. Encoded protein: CASSDRQGARYGYTF.

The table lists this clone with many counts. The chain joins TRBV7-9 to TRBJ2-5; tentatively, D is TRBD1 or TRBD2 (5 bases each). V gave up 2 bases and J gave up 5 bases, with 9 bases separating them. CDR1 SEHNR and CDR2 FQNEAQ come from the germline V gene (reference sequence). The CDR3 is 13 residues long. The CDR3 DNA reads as TGTGCCAGCAGCTTATCGGGGCTGGAGACCCAGTACTTC. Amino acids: CASSLSGLETQYF.

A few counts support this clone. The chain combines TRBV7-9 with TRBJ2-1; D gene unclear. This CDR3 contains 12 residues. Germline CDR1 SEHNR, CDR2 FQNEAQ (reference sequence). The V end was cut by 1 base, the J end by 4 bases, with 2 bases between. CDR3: CASSLDYNEQFF. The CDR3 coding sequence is TGTGCCAGCAGCTTAGATTACAATGAGCAGTTCTTC.

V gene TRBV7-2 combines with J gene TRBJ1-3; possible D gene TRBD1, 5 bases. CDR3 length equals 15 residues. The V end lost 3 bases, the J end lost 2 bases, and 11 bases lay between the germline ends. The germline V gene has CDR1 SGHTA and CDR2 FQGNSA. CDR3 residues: CASSFSGYPGNTIYF. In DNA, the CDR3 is TGTGCCAGCAGCTTCTCAGGGTATCCTGGAAACACCATATATTTT.

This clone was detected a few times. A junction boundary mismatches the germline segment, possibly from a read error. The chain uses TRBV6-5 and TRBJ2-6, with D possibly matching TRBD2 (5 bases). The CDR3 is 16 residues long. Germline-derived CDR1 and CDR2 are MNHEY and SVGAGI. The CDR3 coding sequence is TGTGCCAGCAGTCACTCCGAGGGCTCCGGGGCCAACGTCCTGACTTTC. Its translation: CASSHSEGSGANVLTF.

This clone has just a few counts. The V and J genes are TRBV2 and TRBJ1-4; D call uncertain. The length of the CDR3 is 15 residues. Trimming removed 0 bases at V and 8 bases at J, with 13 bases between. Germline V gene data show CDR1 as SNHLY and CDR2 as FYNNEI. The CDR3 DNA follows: TGTGCCAGCAGTGAAGCGCTGGCCGGGAGGGAAAAACTGTTTTTT. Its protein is CASSEALAGREKLFF.

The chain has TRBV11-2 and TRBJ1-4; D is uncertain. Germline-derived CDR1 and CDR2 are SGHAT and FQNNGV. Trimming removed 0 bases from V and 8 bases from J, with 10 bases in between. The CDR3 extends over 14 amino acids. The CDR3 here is CASSLDRLGEKLFF. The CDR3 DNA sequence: TGTGCCAGCAGCTTAGACAGGCTCGGAGAAAAACTGTTTTTT. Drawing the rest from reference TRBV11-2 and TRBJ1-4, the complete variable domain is EAGVAQSPRYKIIEKRQSVAFWCNPISGHATLYWYQQILGQGPKLLIQFQNNGVVDDSQLPKDRFSAERLKGVDSTLKIQPAKLEDSAVYLCASSLDRLGEKLFFGSGTQLSVL.

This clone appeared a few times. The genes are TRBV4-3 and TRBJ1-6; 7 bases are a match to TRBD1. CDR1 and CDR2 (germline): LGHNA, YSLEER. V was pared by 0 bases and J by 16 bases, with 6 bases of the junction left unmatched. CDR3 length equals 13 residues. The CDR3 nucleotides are TGCGCCAGCAGCCAAGACGGGGGGACAGTTCTCCACTTT. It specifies CASSQDGGTVLHF.

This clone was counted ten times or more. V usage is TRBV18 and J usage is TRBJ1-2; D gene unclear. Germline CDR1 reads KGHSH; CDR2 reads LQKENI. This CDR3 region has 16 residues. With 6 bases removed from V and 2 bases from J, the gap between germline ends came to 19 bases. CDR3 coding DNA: TGTGCCAGCTCGTCTGTAGGAAGCGCGGCAAACTATGGCTACACCTTC. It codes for CASSSVGSAANYGYTF. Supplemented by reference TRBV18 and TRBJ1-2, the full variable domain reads NAGVMQNPRHLVRRRGQEARLRCSPMKGHSHVYWYRQLPEEGLKFMVYLQKENIIDESGMPKERFSAEFPKEGPSILRIQQVVRGDSAAYFCASSSVGSAANYGYTFGSGTRLTVV.

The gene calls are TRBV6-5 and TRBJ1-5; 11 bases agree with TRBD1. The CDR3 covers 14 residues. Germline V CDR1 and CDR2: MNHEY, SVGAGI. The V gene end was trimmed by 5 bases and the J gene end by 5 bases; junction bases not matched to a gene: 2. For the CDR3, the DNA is TGTGCCAGCAGTCCGGGACAGGGGGATCAGCCCCAGCATTTT. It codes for CASSPGQGDQPQHF.

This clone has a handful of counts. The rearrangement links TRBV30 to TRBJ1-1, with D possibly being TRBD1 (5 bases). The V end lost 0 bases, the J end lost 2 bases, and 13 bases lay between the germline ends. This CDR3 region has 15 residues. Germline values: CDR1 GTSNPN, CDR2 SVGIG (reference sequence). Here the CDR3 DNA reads TGTGCCTGGAGTGTGAATGAAGGGGTCAACACTGAAGCTTTCTTT. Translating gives CAWSVNEGVNTEAFF.

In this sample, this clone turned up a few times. CDR3 nucleotide sequence: TGTGCCACGAGCACAGCTTTCTCTGGGGCCAACGTCCTGACTTTC. Protein sequence: CATSTAFSGANVLTF. The chain carries TRBV11-2 and TRBJ2-6; D is unclear. Trimming took off 10 bases at V and 0 bases at J, with 13 bases between the two ends. From germline, CDR1 is SGHAT and CDR2 FQNNGV. The CDR3 contains 15 residues.

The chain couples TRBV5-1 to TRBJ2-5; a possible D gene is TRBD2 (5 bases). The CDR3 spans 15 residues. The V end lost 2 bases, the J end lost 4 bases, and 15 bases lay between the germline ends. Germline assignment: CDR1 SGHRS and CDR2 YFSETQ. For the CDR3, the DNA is TGCGCCAGCAGCTTAATGGGTGGAGGCGGAGAGACCCAGTACTTC. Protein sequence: CASSLMGGGGETQYF.

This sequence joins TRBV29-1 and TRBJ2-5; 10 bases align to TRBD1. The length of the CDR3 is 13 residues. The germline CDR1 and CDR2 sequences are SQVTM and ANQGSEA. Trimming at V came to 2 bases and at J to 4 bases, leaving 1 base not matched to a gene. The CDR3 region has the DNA TGCAGCGTTGAACGGGACAGGGGAGAGACCCAGTACTTC. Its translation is CSVERDRGETQYF.

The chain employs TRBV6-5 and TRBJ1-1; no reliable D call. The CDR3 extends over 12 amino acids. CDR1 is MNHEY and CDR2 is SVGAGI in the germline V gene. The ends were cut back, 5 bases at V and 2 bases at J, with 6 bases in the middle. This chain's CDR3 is CASSTANTEAFF. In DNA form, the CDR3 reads TGTGCCAGCAGTACGGCCAACACTGAAGCTTTCTTT.

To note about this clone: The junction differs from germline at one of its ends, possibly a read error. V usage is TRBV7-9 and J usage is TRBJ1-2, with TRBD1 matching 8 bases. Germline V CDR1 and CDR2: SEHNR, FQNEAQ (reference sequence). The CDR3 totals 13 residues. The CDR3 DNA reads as TGTGCCAGCAGCTTAGAGTCGGACAGGGTAGAATCCTTC. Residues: CASSLESDRVESF.

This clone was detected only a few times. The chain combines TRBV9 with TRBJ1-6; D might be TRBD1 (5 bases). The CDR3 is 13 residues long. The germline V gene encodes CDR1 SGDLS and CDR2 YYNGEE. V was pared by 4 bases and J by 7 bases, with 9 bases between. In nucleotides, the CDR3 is TGTGCCAGCAGCTCCGGGGGGAATTCACCCCTCCACTTT. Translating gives CASSSGGNSPLHF. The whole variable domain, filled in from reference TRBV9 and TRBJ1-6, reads DSGVTQTPKHLITATGQRVTLRCSPRSGDLSVYWYQQSLDQGLQFLIQYYNGEERAKGNILERFSAQQFPDLHSELNLSSLELGDSALYFCASSSGGNSPLHFGNGTRLTVT.

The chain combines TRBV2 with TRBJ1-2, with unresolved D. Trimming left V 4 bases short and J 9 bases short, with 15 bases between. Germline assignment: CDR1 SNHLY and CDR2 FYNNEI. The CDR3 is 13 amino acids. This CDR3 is CASSGLGTLSYTF. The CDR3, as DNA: TGTGCCAGCAGTGGACTGGGTACTCTTAGCTACACCTTC.